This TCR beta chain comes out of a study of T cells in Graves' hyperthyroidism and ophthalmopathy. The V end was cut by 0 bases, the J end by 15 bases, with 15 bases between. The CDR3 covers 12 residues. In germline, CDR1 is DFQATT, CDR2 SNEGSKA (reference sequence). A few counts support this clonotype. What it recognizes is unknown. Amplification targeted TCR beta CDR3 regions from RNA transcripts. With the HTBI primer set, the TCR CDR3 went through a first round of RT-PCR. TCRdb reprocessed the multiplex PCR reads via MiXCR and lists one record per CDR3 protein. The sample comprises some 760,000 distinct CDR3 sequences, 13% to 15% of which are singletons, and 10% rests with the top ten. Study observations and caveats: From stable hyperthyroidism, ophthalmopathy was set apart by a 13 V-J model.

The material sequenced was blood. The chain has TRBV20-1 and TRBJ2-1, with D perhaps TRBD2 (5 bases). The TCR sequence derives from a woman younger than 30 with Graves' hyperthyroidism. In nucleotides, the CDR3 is TGCAGTGCTAGAGATTTAGGTGAGGGTAGGTTCTTC. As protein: CSARDLGEGRFF.